This T cell receptor beta chain originates from a study of blood T cell repertoires in COVID-19. Across the whole study: Samples representing acute and convalescent COVID-19 were sourced from the United States, Italy and Spain.

The study recruited people aged 18 to 89 years across about two dozen US areas. Participants' own reports of clinical history determined their cohort assignment. The data were produced by immunoSEQ multiplex PCR, yet TCRdb's version contains in-frame clones alone and is incomplete. The sample contains under 300,000 clones, 75% to 90% of which appear only once. The CDR3 totals 14 residues. Germline CDR1 SGHRS, CDR2 YFSETQ. Trimming removed 4 bases at V and 1 base at J, with 11 bases between. The clonotype originates from a woman younger than 45 with acute COVID-19. The chain employs TRBV5-1 and TRBJ1-1; D is undetermined. The sequencing sample was made of PBMCs or T cells enriched from blood (not recorded which). The CDR3 sequence: CASSARLSNTEAFF. The CDR3 region has the DNA TGCGCCAGCAGCGCGAGGTTATCGAACACTGAAGCTTTCTTT. Supplemented by reference TRBV5-1 and TRBJ1-1, the full variable domain reads KAGVTQTPRYLIKTRGQQVTLSCSPISGHRSVSWYQQTPGQGLQFLFEYFSETQRNKGNFPGRFSGRQFSNSRSEMNVSTLELGDSALYLCASSARLSNTEAFFGQGTRLTVV.